This T cell receptor beta chain was obtained from a study of blood T cell repertoires in COVID-19. Study-level background: Sites across the United States, Italy and Spain contributed samples from acute and convalescent COVID-19. PBMCs, B-cell-depleted T cells, or T cells were the source of the cDNA or gDNA that made up the material.

In the authors' workflow: Estimation of nucleated cell counts relied on the amplification of reference gene primers. Assay: immunoSEQ multiplex PCR; the TCRdb copy retains only in-frame clones and omits some. That table gives V, J and clone size, and the DNA gave D and trimming. The repertoire holds some 140,000 clones, more than 80% seen once, with 0.5% to 0.55% in the top ten. The junction had 3 bases not matched to a gene; V was cut back by 6 bases and J by 2 bases. Germline CDR1 and CDR2: MDHEN and SYDVKM. The CDR3 extends over 13 amino acids. Sequences were obtained from peripheral blood. This rearrangement joins TRBV28 to TRBJ1-2; TRBD1 matches 7 bases. This TCR came from a man aged 45 to 65 with acute or convalescent COVID-19. The CDR3 spells CASSRDSNYGYTF. The CDR3 DNA follows: TGTGCCAGCAGCCGGGACAGCAACTATGGCTACACCTTC.